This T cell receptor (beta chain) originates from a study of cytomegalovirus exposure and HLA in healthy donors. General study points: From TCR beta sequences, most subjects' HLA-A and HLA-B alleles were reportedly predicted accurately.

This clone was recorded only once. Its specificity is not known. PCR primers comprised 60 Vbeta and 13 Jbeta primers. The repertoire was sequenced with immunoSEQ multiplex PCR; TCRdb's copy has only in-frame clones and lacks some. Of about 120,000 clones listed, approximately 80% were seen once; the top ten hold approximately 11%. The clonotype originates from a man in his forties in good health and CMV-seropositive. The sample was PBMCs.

CDR3 sequence: CASRILTGVNTGELFF. In nucleotides, the CDR3 is TGTGCCAGCAGGATACTAACAGGGGTTAACACCGGGGAGCTGTTTTTT. V is TRBV5-6 and J is TRBJ2-2, with 7 bases matching TRBD1. Germline CDR1 SGHDT, CDR2 YYEEEE. This CDR3 spans 16 amino acids. J gave up 2 bases and V 5 bases, and 9 bases lay outside the gene matches. Looking up the rest from reference TRBV5-6 and TRBJ2-2 gives the full variable domain: DAGVTQSPTHLIKTRGQQVTLRCSPKSGHDTVSWYQQALGQGPQFIFQYYEEEERQRGNFPDRFSGHQFPNYSSELNVNALLLGDSALYLCASRILTGVNTGELFFGEGSRLTVL.